A single sample gave rise to the 31 T cell receptor beta chains below, sequenced in a study of T-cell memory formation after mild COVID-19. TCRdb re-called the 5' RACE reads through MiXCR, storing one row per CDR3 protein. Of 380,000 or so distinct CDR3 sequences listed, roughly 13% are singletons. The sample was PBMCs or a T cell subset sorted from them (not recorded which). Receptors were obtained from a man between 18 and 35 years old who had mild COVID-19 (a few samples of this study predate the infection). Cell type and time point are not known.

The CDR3 reads CASRWTATYEQYV. CDR3 DNA: TGTGCCAGCAGATGGACAGCCACCTACGAGCAGTACGTC. The V and J genes are TRBV6-2 or TRBV6-3 and TRBJ2-7, with TRBD1 as a possible D gene (6 bases). Looked up from germline, CDR1 is MNHEY and CDR2 is SVGEGT. The germline V and J ends were trimmed by 6 bases and 2 bases, with 11 bases remaining between them. CDR3 length: 13 residues.

This clonotype was recorded a few times. The V call is TRBV5-4, the J call TRBJ2-3, with a possible D match to TRBD1 (5 bases). Germline CDR1 is SGHNT and CDR2 is YYREEE (reference sequence). This CDR3 is 13 amino acids long. Trimming took 4 bases from V and 6 from J, leaving 12 bases between them. The CDR3 sequence: CASSPAGPDTQYF. The CDR3, as DNA: TGTGCCAGCAGCCCGGCAGGGCCGGATACGCAGTATTTT.

This clonotype has only a few counts. V usage is TRBV6-1 and J usage is TRBJ2-3; D tentatively reads TRBD1 or TRBD2 (5 bases each). CDR3 length: 17 amino acids. Germline V gene lookup returns CDR1 MNHNS and CDR2 SASEGT. The germline V and J ends were trimmed by 2 bases and 2 bases, with 17 bases remaining between them. CDR3: CASSEWGGQSTTDTQYF. The CDR3 region has the DNA TGTGCCAGCAGTGAATGGGGCGGGCAGAGTACCACAGATACGCAGTATTTT.

The chain joins TRBV20-1 to TRBJ1-2; D uncertain. This CDR3 comprises 14 residues. Trimming left V 0 bases short and J 4 bases short, with 12 bases between. Germline assignment: CDR1 DFQATT and CDR2 SNEGSKA (reference sequence). CDR3 coding DNA: TGCAGTGCTAGAGATCCCCTAGGGATCTATGGCTACACCTTC. Its translation: CSARDPLGIYGYTF.

The rearrangement uses TRBV20-1 and TRBJ2-7; a possible D gene is TRBD2 (6 bases). This CDR3 has 13 residues. V lost 6 bases and J 3 bases, leaving 15 bases between the germline ends. Looked up from germline, CDR1 is DFQATT and CDR2 is SNEGSKA (reference sequence). The CDR3 nucleotides read TGCAGTGCCCAAACTGGGGGGAGCTACGAGCAGTACTTC. It yields the protein CSAQTGGSYEQYF.

The V gene is TRBV6-5, the J gene TRBJ2-3; the D is unclear. The CDR3 contains 13 residues. The V end lost 2 bases, the J end lost 3 bases, and 6 bases lay between the germline ends. CDR1 MNHEY and CDR2 SVGAGI come from the germline V gene. In nucleotides, the CDR3 is TGTGCCAGCAGTTACGGAACTACAGATACGCAGTATTTT. Its protein product is CASSYGTTDTQYF.

The chain has TRBV5-6 and TRBJ2-7; perhaps TRBD1 as D (6 bases). The germline CDR1 and CDR2 sequences are SGHDT and YYEEEE. This CDR3 has 14 residues. With 2 bases removed from V and 3 bases from J, the gap between germline ends came to 12 bases. The CDR3: CASSLGVGGYEQYF. CDR3 DNA: TGTGCCAGCAGCTTAGGGGTAGGGGGCTACGAGCAGTACTTC.

V is TRBV14 and J is TRBJ2-5; D remains unclear. The CDR3 has 11 amino acids. Trimming removed 1 base from V and 7 bases from J, with 4 bases in between. In germline, CDR1 is SGHDN, CDR2 FVKESK. Here the CDR3 DNA reads TGTGCCAGCAGCCAAGCCTGGACCCAGTACTTC. Protein product: CASSQAWTQYF. The full variable domain, its missing parts supplied by reference TRBV14 and TRBJ2-5, is EAGVTQFPSHSVIEKGQTVTLRCDPISGHDNLYWYRRVMGKEIKFLLHFVKESKQDESGMPNNRFLAERTGGTYSTLKVQPAELEDSGVYFCASSQAWTQYFGPGTRLLVL.

This clonotype turned up a few times. The genes are TRBV7-9 and TRBJ2-6; D may be TRBD1 (5 bases). Germline-derived CDR1 and CDR2 are SEHNR and FQNEAQ (reference sequence). This CDR3 comprises 19 residues. V dropped 4 bases and J dropped 3 bases, with 22 bases sitting between them. CDR3 sequence reads: CASSSYGSGLLFGANVLTF. The CDR3 DNA is TGTGCCAGCAGCTCTTATGGATCAGGGTTGCTGTTTGGGGCCAACGTCCTGACTTTC.

The chain couples TRBV30 to TRBJ2-2, with unresolved D. In germline, CDR1 is GTSNPN, CDR2 SVGIG (reference sequence). V dropped 0 bases and J dropped 1 base, with 9 bases sitting between them. The CDR3 is made up of 15 amino acids. CDR3 loop: CAWSVADWNTGELFF. The CDR3 nucleotides read TGTGCCTGGAGTGTGGCTGACTGGAACACCGGGGAGCTGTTTTTT.

This clonotype appeared once. The chain employs TRBV6-6 and TRBJ2-3; the D gene is possibly TRBD1 (5 bases). The length of the CDR3 is 15 residues. The germline gives CDR1 MNHNY, CDR2 SVGAGI (reference sequence). V was trimmed by 6 bases and J by 0 bases, leaving 13 bases between them. CDR3 nucleotide sequence: TGTGCCAGCAGCGCTACCAGGGATAGCACAGATACGCAGTATTTT. Protein sequence: CASSATRDSTDTQYF.

This clonotype was observed many times. The chain employs TRBV12-3 or TRBV12-4 and TRBJ1-2; 8 bases are shared with TRBD1. Losses at the gene ends were 7 bases for V and 3 bases for J; bases not matched to a gene: 7. The CDR3 extends over 14 amino acids. Here the CDR3 reads CASTPGQAYYGYTF. CDR3 in DNA: TGTGCCAGCACACCGGGACAGGCGTACTATGGCTACACCTTC.

In this sample, this clonotype turned up many times. This chain uses TRBV15 with TRBJ2-7; D is uncertain. The CDR3 sequence is 13 residues long. V was shortened by 0 bases and J by 3 bases, with 6 bases between the two germline ends. The germline V gene has CDR1 LNHNV and CDR2 YYDKDF (reference sequence). CDR3 region: CATSRDPNYEQYF. The DNA for the CDR3 is TGTGCCACCAGCAGAGATCCCAACTACGAGCAGTACTTC.

The V and J genes are TRBV18 and TRBJ2-5; D gene ambiguous. Looked up from germline, CDR1 is KGHSH and CDR2 is LQKENI. The CDR3 consists of 12 residues. Trimming stripped 2 bases from V and 5 bases from J, with 6 bases between. This CDR3 is CASSPYEETQYF. The CDR3 DNA is TGTGCCAGCTCACCATATGAGGAGACCCAGTACTTC.

The chain joins TRBV29-1 to TRBJ1-2, with D unresolved. V was trimmed by 3 bases and J by 8 bases, leaving 13 bases between them. Looked up from germline, CDR1 is SQVTM and CDR2 is ANQGSEA. The CDR3 contains 12 residues. CDR3 loop: CSVETRAWGYTF. The CDR3 DNA reads as TGCAGCGTTGAGACTCGGGCTTGGGGCTACACCTTC.

This chain uses TRBV7-2 with TRBJ2-3, with 9 positions matching TRBD2. The CDR3 totals 16 residues. V lost 5 bases and J lost 6; bases outside the gene matches: 12. Per germline, CDR1 SGHTA and CDR2 FQGNSA. In DNA form, the CDR3 reads TGTGCCAGCAGCACACCCGCGGGGGGGGTAAGGGATACGCAGTATTTT. It translates to CASSTPAGGVRDTQYF.

This clonotype was observed a handful of times. The gene calls are TRBV14 and TRBJ2-2; D uncertain. Germline V CDR1 and CDR2: SGHDN, FVKESK. V lost 1 base, J lost 10 bases, and 19 bases lay in between. The CDR3 is made up of 16 amino acids. The CDR3 DNA reads as TGTGCCAGCAGCCAAGCTTGGCCCGACCAGTACGAGGAGCTGTTTTTT. The encoded protein is CASSQAWPDQYEELFF.

The chain uses TRBV12-3 or TRBV12-4 and TRBJ1-1; D uncertain. The V gene lost 3 bases and the J gene lost 8 bases, with 10 bases spanning the gap. CDR3 size: 12 residues. The DNA of the CDR3 is TGTGCCAGCAGTTTGGACTTAATCGAAGCTTTCTTT. It yields the protein CASSLDLIEAFF.

V and J are TRBV2 and TRBJ1-5; TRBD1 aligns across 8 bases. Losses at the gene ends were 7 bases for V and 5 bases for J; bases not matched to a gene: 7. In germline, CDR1 is SNHLY, CDR2 FYNNEI. This CDR3 comprises 14 residues. The CDR3 DNA is TGTGCCAGCAAATGGACAGGGCAAGATCAGCCCCAGCATTTT. Protein sequence: CASKWTGQDQPQHF.

The gene calls are TRBV12-3 or TRBV12-4 and TRBJ2-1; 9 bases are a match to TRBD2. The junction had 3 bases not matched to a gene; V was cut back by 3 bases and J by 0 bases. The CDR3 contains 16 residues. Written as DNA, the CDR3 is TGTGCCAGCAGTTTCCCAGCGGGGGGCTCCTACAATGAGCAGTTCTTC. Its protein product is CASSFPAGGSYNEQFF.

This clonotype occurred a few times. The chain combines TRBV12-3 or TRBV12-4 with TRBJ2-7; D gene uncertain. The V gene lost 6 bases and the J gene lost 0 bases, with 15 bases spanning the gap. The length of the CDR3 is 15 residues. CDR3 coding DNA: TGTGCCAGCAGGCCCGGAGCAGGAAGCTCCTACGAGCAGTACTTC. Amino acids: CASRPGAGSSYEQYF.

This clonotype was picked up many times. The junction and the germline gene differ at one end; a read error may be behind it. The V call is TRBV12-3 or TRBV12-4, the J call TRBJ2-3; D gene ambiguous. The CDR3 has 13 amino acids. This CDR3 is CASSSQFTYTQYF. In DNA form, the CDR3 reads TGTGCCAGCAGTTCCCAGTTCACATATACGCAGTATTTT.

This chain connects TRBV6-1 to TRBJ2-7, with 10 nucleotides matching TRBD1. Trimming removed 11 bases from V and 3 bases from J; junction bases left unmatched: 10. Germline V CDR1 and CDR2: MNHNS, SASEGT. This CDR3 spans 14 amino acids. The CDR3: CAGGPDRGNYEQYF. The CDR3 coding sequence is TGTGCCGGTGGTCCGGACAGGGGGAACTACGAGCAGTACTTC.

The chain links TRBV4-2 to TRBJ1-6, with D possibly TRBD1 on 5 matching bases. The CDR3 runs to 12 residues. Germline-derived CDR1 and CDR2 are LGHNA and YNFKEQ. Trimming cost V 8 bases and J 8 bases, with 10 bases left between them. CDR3 in DNA: TGTGCCAGCGGAGGGGTGGATTCACCCCTCCACTTT. Translation gives CASGGVDSPLHF.

The table lists this clonotype with a count of one. J is TRBJ1-2 and V is TRBV5-1; 11 bases line up with TRBD1. The ends lost 2 bases at V and 3 bases at J; junction bases unmatched: 6. Germline lookup yields CDR1 SGHRS and CDR2 YFSETQ. The CDR3 extends over 16 amino acids. CDR3 sequence (DNA): TGCGCCAGCAGCTTAAGGACAGGGGGCGCGGACTATGGCTACACCTTC. Residues: CASSLRTGGADYGYTF.

In its sample, this clonotype was seen a few times. The CDR3 DNA is TGCGCCAGCAGCCAAGTGGGCTTAGGGCCCGGGGAGCTGTTTTTT. This gives the protein CASSQVGLGPGELFF. The gene calls are TRBV4-1 and TRBJ2-2, with no clear D. Trimming shortened V by 1 base and J by 6 bases, and 12 bases separated the two germline ends. Germline CDR1 MGHRA, CDR2 YSYEKL. CDR3 size: 15 residues.

This chain uses TRBV10-2 with TRBJ2-5; D gene uncertain. CDR1 is WSHSY, CDR2 SAAADI, per germline. The CDR3 totals 13 residues. With 5 bases removed from V and 1 base from J, the gap between germline ends came to 8 bases. The CDR3 DNA sequence: TGCGCCAGCAGTCCTTCGATCCAAGAGACCCAGTACTTC. Translating it yields CASSPSIQETQYF.

CDR3 region: CAWKAGPRSGANVLTF. In nucleotides, the CDR3 is TGTGCCTGGAAGGCAGGGCCTCGGTCTGGGGCCAACGTCCTGACTTTC. The gene calls are TRBV30 and TRBJ2-6; D is perhaps TRBD1 (5 bases). The V end lost 4 bases, the J end lost 1 base, and 14 bases lay between the germline ends. There are 16 residues in the CDR3. Germline CDR1 GTSNPN, CDR2 SVGIG (reference sequence).

This clonotype has just a few counts. The chain has TRBV5-1 and TRBJ2-3, with D perhaps TRBD2 (6 bases). This CDR3 region has 14 residues. The V gene lost 4 bases and the J gene lost 2 bases, with 11 bases spanning the gap. Germline CDR1 SGHRS, CDR2 YFSETQ. The DNA of the CDR3 is TGCGCCAGCAGCACCGGGACTCTCACAGATACGCAGTATTTT. It specifies CASSTGTLTDTQYF.

As for this clonotype: The junction departs from germline at one end; a sequencing error may be responsible. The chain is built from TRBV6-1 and TRBJ1-6, with TRBD1 identical over 7 bases. The CDR3 covers 14 residues. Germline V gene sequence: CDR1 MNHNS, CDR2 SASEGT. DNA for the CDR3: TGTGCCAGCAGGGAAGACAGGGACCATTCACCCCTCCACTTT. The encoded protein is CASREDRDHSPLHF.

The chain links TRBV7-8 to TRBJ2-7; D is undetermined. The CDR3 totals 14 residues. V was shortened by 5 bases and J by 0 bases, with 11 bases between the two germline ends. Per the germline V gene, CDR1 is SGHVS and CDR2 is FQNEAQ. The CDR3 region is CASSPRRSSYEQYV. The CDR3 bases are TGTGCCAGCAGCCCCCGACGGAGCTCCTACGAGCAGTACGTC.